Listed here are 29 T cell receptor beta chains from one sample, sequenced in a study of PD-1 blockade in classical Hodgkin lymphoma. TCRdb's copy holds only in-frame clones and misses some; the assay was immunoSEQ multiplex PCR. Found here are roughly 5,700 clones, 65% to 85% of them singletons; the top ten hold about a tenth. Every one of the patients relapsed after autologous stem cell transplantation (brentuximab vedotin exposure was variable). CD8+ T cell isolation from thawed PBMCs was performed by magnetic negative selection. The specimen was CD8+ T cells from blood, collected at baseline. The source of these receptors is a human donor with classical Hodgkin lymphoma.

CDR3 sequence: CASMDLGGALSYNEQFF. DNA of the CDR3: TGTGCCAGCATGGATTTGGGGGGCGCTTTGTCCTACAATGAGCAGTTCTTC. This chain connects TRBV28 to TRBJ2-1; D may correspond to TRBD1 or TRBD2 (6 bases each). This CDR3 has 17 residues. Germline CDR1 MDHEN, CDR2 SYDVKM. Trimming pared 7 bases from V and 1 base from J, leaving 20 bases between.

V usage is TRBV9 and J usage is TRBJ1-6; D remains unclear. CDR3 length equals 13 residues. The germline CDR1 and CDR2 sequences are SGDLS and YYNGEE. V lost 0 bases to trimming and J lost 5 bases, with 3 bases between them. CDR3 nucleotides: TGTGCCAGCAGCGTAGCCGATAATTCACCCCTCCACTTT. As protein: CASSVADNSPLHF.

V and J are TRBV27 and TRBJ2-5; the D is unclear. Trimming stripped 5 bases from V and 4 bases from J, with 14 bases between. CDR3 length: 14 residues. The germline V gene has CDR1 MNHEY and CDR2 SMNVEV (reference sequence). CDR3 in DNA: TGTGCCAGCAGTCCCACAATGGTAATAGAGACCCAGTACTTC. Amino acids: CASSPTMVIETQYF.

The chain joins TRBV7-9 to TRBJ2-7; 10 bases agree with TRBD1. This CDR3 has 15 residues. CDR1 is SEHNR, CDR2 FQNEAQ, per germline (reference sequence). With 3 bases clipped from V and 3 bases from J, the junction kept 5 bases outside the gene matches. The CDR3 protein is CASSLGQGLNYEQYF. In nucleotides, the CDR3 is TGTGCCAGCAGCTTGGGACAGGGGTTAAACTACGAGCAGTACTTC.

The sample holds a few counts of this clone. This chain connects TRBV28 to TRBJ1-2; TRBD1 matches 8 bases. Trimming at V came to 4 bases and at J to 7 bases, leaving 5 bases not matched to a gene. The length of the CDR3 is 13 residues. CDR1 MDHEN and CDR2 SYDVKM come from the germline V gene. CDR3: CASSSTGEVGYTF. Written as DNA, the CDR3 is TGTGCCAGCAGTTCGACAGGGGAGGTTGGCTACACCTTC.

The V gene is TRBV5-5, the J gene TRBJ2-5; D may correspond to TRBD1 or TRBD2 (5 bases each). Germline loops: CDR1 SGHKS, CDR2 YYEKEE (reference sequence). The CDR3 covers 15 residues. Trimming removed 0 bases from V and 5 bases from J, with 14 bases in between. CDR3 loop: CASSLGDGVGETQYF. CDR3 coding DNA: TGTGCCAGCAGCTTGGGGGACGGGGTTGGTGAGACCCAGTACTTC.

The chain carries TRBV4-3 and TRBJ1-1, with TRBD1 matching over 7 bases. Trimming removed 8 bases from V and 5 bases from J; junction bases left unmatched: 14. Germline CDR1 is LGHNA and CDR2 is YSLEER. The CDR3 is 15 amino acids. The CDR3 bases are TGCGCCAGCGGATACACGGCAGGGGGAGATACTGAAGCTTTCTTT. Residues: CASGYTAGGDTEAFF.

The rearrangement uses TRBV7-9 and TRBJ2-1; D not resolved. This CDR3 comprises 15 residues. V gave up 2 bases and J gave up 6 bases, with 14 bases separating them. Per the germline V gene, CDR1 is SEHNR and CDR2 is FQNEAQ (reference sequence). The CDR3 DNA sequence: TGTGCCAGCAGCTTAACAGCATTCCCCCGCAATGAGCAGTTCTTC. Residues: CASSLTAFPRNEQFF.

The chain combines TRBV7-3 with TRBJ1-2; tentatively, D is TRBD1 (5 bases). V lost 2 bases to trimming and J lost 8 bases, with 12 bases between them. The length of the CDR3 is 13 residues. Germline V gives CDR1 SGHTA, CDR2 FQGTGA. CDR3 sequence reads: CASSLVHGDGYTF. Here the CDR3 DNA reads TGTGCCAGCAGCTTAGTACATGGGGACGGCTACACCTTC.

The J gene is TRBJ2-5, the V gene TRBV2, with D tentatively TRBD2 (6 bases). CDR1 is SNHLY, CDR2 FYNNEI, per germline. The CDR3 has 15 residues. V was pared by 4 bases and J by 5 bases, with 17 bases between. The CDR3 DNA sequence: TGTGCCAGCAGTGTAATTACGGGAGAGAGCGAGACCCAGTACTTC. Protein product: CASSVITGESETQYF.

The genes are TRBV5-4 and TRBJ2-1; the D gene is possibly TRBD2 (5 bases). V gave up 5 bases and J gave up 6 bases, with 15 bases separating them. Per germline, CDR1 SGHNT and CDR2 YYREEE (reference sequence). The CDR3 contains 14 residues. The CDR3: CASRGGGIGNEQFF. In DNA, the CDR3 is TGTGCCAGCAGGGGTGGAGGAATTGGCAATGAGCAGTTCTTC.

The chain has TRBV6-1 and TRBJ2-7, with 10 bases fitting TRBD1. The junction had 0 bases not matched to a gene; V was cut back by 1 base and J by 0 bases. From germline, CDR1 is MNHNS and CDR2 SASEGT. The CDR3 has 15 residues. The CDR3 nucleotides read TGTGCCAGCAGTGAAGGACAGGGGGCCTCCTACGAGCAGTACTTC. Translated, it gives CASSEGQGASYEQYF.

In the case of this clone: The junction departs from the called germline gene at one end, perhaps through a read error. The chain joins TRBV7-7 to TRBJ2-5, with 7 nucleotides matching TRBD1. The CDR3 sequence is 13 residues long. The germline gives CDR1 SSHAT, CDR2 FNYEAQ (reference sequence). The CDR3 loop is CASSSTGSETQYF. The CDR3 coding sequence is TGTGCTAGCAGCTCGACAGGGAGTGAGACCCAGTACTTC.

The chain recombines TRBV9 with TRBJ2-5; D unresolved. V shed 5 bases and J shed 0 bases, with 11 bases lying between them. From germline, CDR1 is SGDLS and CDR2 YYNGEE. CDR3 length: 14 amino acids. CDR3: CASSGPGYQETQYF. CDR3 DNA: TGTGCCAGCAGTGGGCCTGGTTACCAAGAGACCCAGTACTTC.

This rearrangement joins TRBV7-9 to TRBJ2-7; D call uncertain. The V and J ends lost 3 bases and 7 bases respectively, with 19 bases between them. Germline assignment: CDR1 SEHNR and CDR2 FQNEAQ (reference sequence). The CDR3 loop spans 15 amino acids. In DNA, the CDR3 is TGTGCCAGCAGCTTCCCATCCACGGGCCAAGGGGAGCAGTACTTC. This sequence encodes CASSFPSTGQGEQYF.

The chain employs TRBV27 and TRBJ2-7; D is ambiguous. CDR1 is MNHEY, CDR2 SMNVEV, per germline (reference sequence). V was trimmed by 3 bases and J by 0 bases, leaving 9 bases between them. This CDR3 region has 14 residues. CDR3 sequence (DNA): TGTGCCAGCAGTTTGACGGTTAGCTCCTACGAGCAGTACTTC. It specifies CASSLTVSSYEQYF.

DNA for the CDR3: TGCGCCAGCAGCCCCCTGGACAGGGGGCAGTACACCGGGGAGCTGTTTTTT. Translating it yields CASSPLDRGQYTGELFF. This chain connects TRBV5-1 to TRBJ2-2; 11 bases are a match to TRBD1. The trim removed 4 bases at V and 3 bases at J, leaving 8 bases unmatched. The CDR3 has 17 residues. From germline, CDR1 is SGHRS and CDR2 YFSETQ.

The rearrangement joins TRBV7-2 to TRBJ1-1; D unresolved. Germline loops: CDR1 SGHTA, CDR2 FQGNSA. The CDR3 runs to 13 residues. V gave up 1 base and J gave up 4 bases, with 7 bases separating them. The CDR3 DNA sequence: TGTGCCAGCAGCTTAGTACGTGGCACTGAAGCTTTCTTT. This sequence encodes CASSLVRGTEAFF.

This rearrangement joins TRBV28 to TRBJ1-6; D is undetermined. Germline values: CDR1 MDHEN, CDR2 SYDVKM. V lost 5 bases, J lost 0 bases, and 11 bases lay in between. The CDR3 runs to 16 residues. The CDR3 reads CASSPTESSYNSPLHF. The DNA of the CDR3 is TGTGCCAGCAGTCCCACCGAGAGCTCCTATAATTCACCCCTCCACTTT.

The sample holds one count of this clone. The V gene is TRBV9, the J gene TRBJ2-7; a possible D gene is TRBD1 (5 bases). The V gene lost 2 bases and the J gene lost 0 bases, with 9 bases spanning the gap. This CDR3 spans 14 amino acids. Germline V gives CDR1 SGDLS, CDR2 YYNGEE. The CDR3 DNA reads TGTGCCAGCAGCGTCCAGGACATCTCCTACGAGCAGTACTTC. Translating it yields CASSVQDISYEQYF.

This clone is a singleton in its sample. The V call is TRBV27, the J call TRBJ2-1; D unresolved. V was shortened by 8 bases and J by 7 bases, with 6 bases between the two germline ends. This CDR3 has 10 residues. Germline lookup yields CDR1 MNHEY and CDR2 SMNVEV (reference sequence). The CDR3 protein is CASGANEQFF. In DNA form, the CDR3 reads TGTGCCAGCGGAGCTAATGAGCAGTTCTTC.

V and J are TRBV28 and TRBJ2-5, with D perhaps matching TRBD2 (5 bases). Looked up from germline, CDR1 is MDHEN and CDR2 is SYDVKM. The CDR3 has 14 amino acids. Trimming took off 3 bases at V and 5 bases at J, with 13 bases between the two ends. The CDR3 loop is CASSFRPGGETQYF. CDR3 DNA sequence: TGTGCCAGCAGTTTCAGGCCCGGAGGTGAGACCCAGTACTTC.

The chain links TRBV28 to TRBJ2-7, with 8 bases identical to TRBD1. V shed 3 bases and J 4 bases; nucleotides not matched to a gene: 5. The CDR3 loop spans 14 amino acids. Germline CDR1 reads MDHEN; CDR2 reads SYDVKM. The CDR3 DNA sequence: TGTGCCAGCAGTTTGGCGGACAGGGCTTACGAGCAGTACTTC. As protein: CASSLADRAYEQYF.

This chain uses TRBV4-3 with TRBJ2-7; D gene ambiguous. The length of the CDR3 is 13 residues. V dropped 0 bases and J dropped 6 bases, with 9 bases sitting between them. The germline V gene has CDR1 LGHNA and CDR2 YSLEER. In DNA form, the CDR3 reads TGCGCCAGCAGCCAAGATTCCAAGGGCGAGCAGTACTTC. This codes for CASSQDSKGEQYF.

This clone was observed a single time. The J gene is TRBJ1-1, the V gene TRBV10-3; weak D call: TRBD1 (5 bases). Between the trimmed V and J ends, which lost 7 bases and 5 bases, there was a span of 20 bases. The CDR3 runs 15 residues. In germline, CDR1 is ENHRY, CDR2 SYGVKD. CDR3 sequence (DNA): TGTGCCATCAAGAGGCAGGGAAGAAGTCGGACTGAAGCTTTCTTT. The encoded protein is CAIKRQGRSRTEAFF.

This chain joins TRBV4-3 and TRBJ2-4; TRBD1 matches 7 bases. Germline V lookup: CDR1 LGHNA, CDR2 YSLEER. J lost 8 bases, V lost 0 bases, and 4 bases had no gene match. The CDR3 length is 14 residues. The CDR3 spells CASSQEDRVDIQYF. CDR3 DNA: TGCGCCAGCAGCCAAGAAGACAGGGTGGACATTCAGTACTTC.

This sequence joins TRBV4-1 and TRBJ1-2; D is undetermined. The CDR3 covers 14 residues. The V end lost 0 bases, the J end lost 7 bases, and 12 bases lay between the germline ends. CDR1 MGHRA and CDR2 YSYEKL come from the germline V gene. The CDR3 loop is CASSQEVRGGGYTF. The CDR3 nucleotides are TGCGCCAGCAGCCAAGAGGTCCGAGGAGGTGGCTACACCTTC.

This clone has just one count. This CDR3 reads CASSPGTGNLEQYF. DNA of the CDR3: TGTGCCAGCAGCCCCGGGACGGGAAACTTGGAGCAGTACTTC. V usage is TRBV5-8 and J usage is TRBJ2-7, with D possibly being TRBD1 or TRBD2 (5 bases each). This CDR3 is 14 amino acids long. CDR1 is SGHTS, CDR2 YDEGEE, per germline. Trimming removed 4 bases from V and 7 bases from J, with 18 bases in between.

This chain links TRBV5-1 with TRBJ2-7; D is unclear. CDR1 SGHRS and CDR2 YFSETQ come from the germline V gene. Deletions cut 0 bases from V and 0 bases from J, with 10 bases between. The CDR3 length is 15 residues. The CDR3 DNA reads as TGCGCCAGCAGCTTGGAGACTTACCCCTCCTACGAGCAGTACTTC. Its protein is CASSLETYPSYEQYF.